The rows below give T cell receptor beta chains drawn from one sample of a study of blood T cell repertoires in COVID-19. The table came from immunoSEQ multiplex PCR; TCRdb's copy has only in-frame clones and leaves some out. Of about 50,000 clones detected, 75% to 85% appear once; the ten largest clones hold over 15%. Sequenced sample: peripheral blood. The origin of the receptors is a man aged 40-55 years with acute or convalescent COVID-19. The CDR3 runs from the conserved cysteine through the conserved F or W. The D gene is left open where the match is weak. Rows give clone size only sometimes, using once, few, many, or a class for an expanded clone.

TRBV30	NA	TRBJ1-4	once	TGTGCCTGGAGTGCCCCTCGGACAGCTTTTAATGAAAAACTGTTTTTT	CAWSAPRTAFNEKLFF
TRBV23-1	TRBD1	TRBJ2-7	NA	TGCGCCAGCACCGCCGGACAGGGAAACGAGCAGTACTTC	CASTAGQGNEQYF
TRBV4-1	TRBD1	TRBJ2-1	NA	TGCGCCAGCAGCCCGAAGGACAGGTACAATGAGCAGTTCTTC	CASSPKDRYNEQFF
TRBV2	TRBD1	TRBJ2-5	NA	TGTGCCACCACAACAGGGGGCCAAGAGACCCAGTACTTC	CATTTGGQETQYF
TRBV6-5	TRBD1	TRBJ1-1	few	TGTGCCAGCTTTCGGACCGGGACAGGGAACACTGAAGCTTTCTTT	CASFRTGTGNTEAFF
TRBV2	TRBD2	TRBJ2-7	NA	TGTGCCATGCGAACTAGCGGGAACTACGAGCAGTACTTC	CAMRTSGNYEQYF
TRBV7-9	TRBD1	TRBJ2-7	NA	TGTGCCAGCTTGGGGGACAGTAGCTACGAGCAGTACTTC	CASLGDSSYEQYF
TRBV2	TRBD1	TRBJ1-5	NA	TGTGCCAGCAGTGAATTTACAGGGGGCAATCAGCCCCAGCATTTT	CASSEFTGGNQPQHF
TRBV11-2	NA	TRBJ2-7	NA	TGTGCCAGCAGCTTAGATGAGCGGGCTTTCTACGAGCAGTACTTC	CASSLDERAFYEQYF
TRBV5-1	NA	TRBJ2-5	NA	TGCGCCAGCAGCTCTACCGGGTCTGGGGAGACCCAGTACTTC	CASSSTGSGETQYF
TRBV27	NA	TRBJ2-6	NA	TGTGCCAGCAGTTTACTGAGCTCTGGGGCCAACGTCCTGACTTTC	CASSLLSSGANVLTF
TRBV30	NA	TRBJ2-7	NA	TGTGCCTGGAGTGTATCGGGGTCCTACGAGCAGTACTTC	CAWSVSGSYEQYF
TRBV7-6	TRBD1	TRBJ2-7	few	TGTGCCAGCAGTTCCCCGGGACAGTCCGTATACGAGCAGTACTTC	CASSSPGQSVYEQYF